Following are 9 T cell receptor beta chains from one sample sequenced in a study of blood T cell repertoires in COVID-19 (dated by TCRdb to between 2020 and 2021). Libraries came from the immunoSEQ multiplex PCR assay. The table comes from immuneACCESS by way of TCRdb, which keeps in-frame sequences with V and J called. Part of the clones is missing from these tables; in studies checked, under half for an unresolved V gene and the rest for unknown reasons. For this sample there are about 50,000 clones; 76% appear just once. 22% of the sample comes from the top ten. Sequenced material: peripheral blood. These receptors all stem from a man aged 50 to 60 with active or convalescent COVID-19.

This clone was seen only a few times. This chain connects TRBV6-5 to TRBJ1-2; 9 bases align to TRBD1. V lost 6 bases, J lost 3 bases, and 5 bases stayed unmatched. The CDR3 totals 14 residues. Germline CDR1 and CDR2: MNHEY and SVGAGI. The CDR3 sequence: CASSGTGRDYGYTF. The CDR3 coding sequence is TGTGCCAGCAGCGGGACAGGGAGGGACTATGGCTACACCTTC.

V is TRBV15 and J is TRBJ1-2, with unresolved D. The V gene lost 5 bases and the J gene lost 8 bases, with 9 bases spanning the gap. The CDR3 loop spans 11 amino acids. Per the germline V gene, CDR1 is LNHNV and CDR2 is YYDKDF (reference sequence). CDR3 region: CATSDLGGYTF. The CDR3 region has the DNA TGTGCCACCAGCGATTTGGGCGGCTACACCTTC.

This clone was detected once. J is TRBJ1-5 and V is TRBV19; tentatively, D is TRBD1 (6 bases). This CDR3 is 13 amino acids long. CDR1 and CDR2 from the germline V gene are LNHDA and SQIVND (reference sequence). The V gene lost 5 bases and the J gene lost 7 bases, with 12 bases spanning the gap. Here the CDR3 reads CASSGLGGQPQHF. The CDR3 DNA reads TGTGCCAGTAGTGGACTTGGGGGCCAGCCCCAGCATTTT.

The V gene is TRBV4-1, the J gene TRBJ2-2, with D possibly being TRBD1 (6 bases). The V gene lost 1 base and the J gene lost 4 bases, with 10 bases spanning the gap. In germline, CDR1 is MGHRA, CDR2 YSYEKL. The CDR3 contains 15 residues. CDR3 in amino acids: CASSQGSGATGELFF. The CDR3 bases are TGCGCCAGCAGCCAAGGCTCAGGGGCCACCGGGGAGCTGTTTTTT.

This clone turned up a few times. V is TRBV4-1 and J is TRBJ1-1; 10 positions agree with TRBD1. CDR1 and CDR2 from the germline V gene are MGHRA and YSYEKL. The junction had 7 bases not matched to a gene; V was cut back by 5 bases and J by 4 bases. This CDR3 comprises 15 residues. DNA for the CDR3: TGCGCCAGCAGCGGAGACAGGGGGCGAGGCACTGAAGCTTTCTTT. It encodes CASSGDRGRGTEAFF.

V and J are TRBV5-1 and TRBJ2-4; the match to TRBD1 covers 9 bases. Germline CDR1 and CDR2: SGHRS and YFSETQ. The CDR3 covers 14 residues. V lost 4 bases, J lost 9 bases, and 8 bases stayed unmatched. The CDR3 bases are TGCGCCAGCAGCCAAACAGGGGGCGCACCCATTCAGTACTTC. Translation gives CASSQTGGAPIQYF.

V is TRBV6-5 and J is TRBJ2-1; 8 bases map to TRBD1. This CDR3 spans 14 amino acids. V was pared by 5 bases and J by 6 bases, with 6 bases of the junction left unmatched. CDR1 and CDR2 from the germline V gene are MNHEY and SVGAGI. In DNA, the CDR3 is TGTGCCAGCAGTACCCCGGACAGGGCCAATGAGCAGTTCTTC. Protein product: CASSTPDRANEQFF.

The CDR3 bases are TGCGCCAGCAGCCAAGGAATCAGGGGGATCACCGGGGAGCTGTTTTTT. Encoded protein: CASSQGIRGITGELFF. The J gene is TRBJ2-2, the V gene TRBV4-1; 7 nucleotides align to TRBD1. Trimming cost V 1 base and J 4 bases; bases outside gene matches: 6. The CDR3 runs 16 residues. From germline, CDR1 is MGHRA and CDR2 YSYEKL.

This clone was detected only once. Here the CDR3 DNA reads TGTGCCAGTAGTATCCTCCAACAGGGAGATACGCAGTATTTT. Its protein is CASSILQQGDTQYF. The chain carries TRBV19 and TRBJ2-3; a possible D gene is TRBD1 (6 bases). V gave up 3 bases and J gave up 5 bases, with 12 bases separating them. The CDR3 has 14 amino acids. The germline CDR1 and CDR2 sequences are LNHDA and SQIVND (reference sequence). Full variable domain (missing parts from reference TRBV19 and TRBJ2-3): DGGITQSPKYLFRKEGQNVTLSCEQNLNHDAMYWYRQDPGQGLRLIYYSQIVNDFQKGDIAEGYSVSREKKESFPLTVTSAQKNPTAFYLCASSILQQGDTQYFGPGTRLTVL.